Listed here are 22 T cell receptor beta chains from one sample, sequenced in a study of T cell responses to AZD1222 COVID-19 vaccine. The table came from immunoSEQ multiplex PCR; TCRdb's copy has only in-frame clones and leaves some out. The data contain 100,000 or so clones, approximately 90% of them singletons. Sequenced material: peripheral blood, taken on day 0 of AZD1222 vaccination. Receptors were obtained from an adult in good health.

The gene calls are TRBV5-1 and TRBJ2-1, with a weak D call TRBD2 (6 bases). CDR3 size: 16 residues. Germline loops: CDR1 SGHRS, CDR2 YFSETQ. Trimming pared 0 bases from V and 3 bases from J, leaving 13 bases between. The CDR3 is CASSLAGVLYYNEQFF. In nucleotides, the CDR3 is TGCGCCAGCAGCTTGGCGGGGGTCCTATACTACAATGAGCAGTTCTTC. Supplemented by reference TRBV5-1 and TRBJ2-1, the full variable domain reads KAGVTQTPRYLIKTRGQQVTLSCSPISGHRSVSWYQQTPGQGLQFLFEYFSETQRNKGNFPGRFSGRQFSNSRSEMNVSTLELGDSALYLCASSLAGVLYYNEQFFGPGTRLTVL.

The CDR3, as DNA: TGTGCCAGCTCACCACCATGGGCAGGGGGCCCTAACTATGGCTACACCTTC. Its protein product is CASSPPWAGGPNYGYTF. This chain connects TRBV18 to TRBJ1-2, with 8 bases fitting TRBD1. CDR3 size: 17 residues. The germline CDR1 and CDR2 sequences are KGHSH and LQKENI. Trimming at V came to 0 bases and at J to 0 bases, leaving 6 bases not matched to a gene.

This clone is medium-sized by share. The CDR3 DNA reads as TGTGCCACTACGACTAGCGATTCCTACGAGCAGTACTTC. Translated, it gives CATTTSDSYEQYF. The V call is TRBV2, the J call TRBJ2-7; 8 bases align to TRBD2. With 10 bases clipped from V and 1 base from J, the junction kept 6 bases outside the gene matches. This CDR3 is 13 amino acids long. Germline CDR1 reads SNHLY; CDR2 reads FYNNEI.

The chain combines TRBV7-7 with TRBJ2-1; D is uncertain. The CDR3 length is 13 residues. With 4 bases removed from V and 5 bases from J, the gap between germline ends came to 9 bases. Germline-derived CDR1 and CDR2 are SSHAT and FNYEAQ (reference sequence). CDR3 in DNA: TGTGCCAGCAGCTCCGCCGACAACAATGAGCAGTTCTTC. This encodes CASSSADNNEQFF.

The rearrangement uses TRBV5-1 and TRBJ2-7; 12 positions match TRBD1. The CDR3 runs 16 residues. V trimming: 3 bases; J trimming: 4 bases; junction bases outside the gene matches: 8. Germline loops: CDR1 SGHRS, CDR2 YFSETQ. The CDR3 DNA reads TGCGCCAGCAGCTACCCCGGGACAGGGGGCGGGTACGAGCAGTACTTC. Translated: CASSYPGTGGGYEQYF.

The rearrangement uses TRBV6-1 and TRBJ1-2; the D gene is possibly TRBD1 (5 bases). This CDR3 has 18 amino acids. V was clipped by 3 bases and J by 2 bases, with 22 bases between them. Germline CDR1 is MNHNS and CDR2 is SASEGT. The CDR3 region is CASSDTLRGVAGNYGYTF. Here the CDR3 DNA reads TGTGCCAGCAGTGACACTCTCCGGGGGGTGGCCGGGAACTATGGCTACACCTTC.

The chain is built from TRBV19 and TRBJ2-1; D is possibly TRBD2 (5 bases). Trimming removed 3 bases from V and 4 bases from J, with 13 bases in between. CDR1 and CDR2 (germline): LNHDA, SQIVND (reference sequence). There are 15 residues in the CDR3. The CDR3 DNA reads TGTGCCAGTAGTATCGCGGGTGGGTTTTACAATGAGCAGTTCTTC. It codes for CASSIAGGFYNEQFF.

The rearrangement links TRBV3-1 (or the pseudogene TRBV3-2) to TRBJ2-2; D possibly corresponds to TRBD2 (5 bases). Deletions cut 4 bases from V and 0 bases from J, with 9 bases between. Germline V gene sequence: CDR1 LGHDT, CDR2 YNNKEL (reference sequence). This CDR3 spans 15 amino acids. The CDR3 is CASSPGLTNTGELFF. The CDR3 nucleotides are TGTGCCAGCAGCCCAGGACTTACGAACACCGGGGAGCTGTTTTTT.

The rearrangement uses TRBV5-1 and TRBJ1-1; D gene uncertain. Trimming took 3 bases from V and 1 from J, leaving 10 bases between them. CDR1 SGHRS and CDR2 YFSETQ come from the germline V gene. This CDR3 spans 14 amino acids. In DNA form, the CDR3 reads TGCGCCAGCAGCTCCCCCCCAGAGAACACTGAAGCTTTCTTT. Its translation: CASSSPPENTEAFF.

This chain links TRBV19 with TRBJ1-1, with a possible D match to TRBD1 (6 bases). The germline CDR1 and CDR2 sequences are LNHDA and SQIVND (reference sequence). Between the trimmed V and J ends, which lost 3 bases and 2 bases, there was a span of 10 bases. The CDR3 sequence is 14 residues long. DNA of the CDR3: TGTGCCAGTAGTATGAGGGGGATTAACACTGAAGCTTTCTTT. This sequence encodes CASSMRGINTEAFF.

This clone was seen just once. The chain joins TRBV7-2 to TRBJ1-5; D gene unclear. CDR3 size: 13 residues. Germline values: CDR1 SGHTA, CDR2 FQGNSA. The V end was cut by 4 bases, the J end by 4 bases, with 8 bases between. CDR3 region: CASSSLTNQPQHF. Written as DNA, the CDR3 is TGTGCCAGCAGCTCATTGACTAATCAGCCCCAGCATTTT.

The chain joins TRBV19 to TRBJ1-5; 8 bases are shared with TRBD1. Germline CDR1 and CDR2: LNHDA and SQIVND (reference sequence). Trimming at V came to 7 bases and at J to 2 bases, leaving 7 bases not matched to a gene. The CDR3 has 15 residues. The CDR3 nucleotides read TGTGCCAGTAAGGACGGACAGGGTGGCAATCAGCCCCAGCATTTT. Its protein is CASKDGQGGNQPQHF.

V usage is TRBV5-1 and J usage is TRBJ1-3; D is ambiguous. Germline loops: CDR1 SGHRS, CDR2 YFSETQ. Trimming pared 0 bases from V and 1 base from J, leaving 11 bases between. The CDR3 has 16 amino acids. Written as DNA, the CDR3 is TGCGCCAGCAGCTTGGCCGCGGCCTCGTCTGGAAACACCATATATTTT. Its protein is CASSLAAASSGNTIYF.

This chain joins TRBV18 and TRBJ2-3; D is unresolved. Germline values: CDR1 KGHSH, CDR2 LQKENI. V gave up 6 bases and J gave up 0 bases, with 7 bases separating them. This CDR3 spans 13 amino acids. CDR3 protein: CASSPDSTDTQYF. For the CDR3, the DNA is TGTGCCAGCTCCCCAGACAGCACAGATACGCAGTATTTT.

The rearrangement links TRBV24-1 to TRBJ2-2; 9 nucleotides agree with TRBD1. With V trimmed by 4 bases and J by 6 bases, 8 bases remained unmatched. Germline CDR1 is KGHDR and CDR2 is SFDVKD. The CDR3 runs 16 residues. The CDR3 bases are TGTGCCACCAGTGACTTGCGGACAGGGGCGGCCGGGGAGCTGTTTTTT. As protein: CATSDLRTGAAGELFF.

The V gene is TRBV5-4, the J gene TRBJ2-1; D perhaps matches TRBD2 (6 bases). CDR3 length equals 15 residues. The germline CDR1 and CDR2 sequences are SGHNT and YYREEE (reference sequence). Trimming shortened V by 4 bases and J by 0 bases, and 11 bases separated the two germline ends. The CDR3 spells CASSTGLNSYNEQFF. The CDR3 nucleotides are TGTGCCAGCAGCACGGGACTGAACTCCTACAATGAGCAGTTCTTC.

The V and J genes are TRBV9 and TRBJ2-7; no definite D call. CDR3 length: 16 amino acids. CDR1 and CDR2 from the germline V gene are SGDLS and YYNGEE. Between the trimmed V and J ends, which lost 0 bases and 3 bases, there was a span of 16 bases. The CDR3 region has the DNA TGTGCCAGCAGCGTAGGGAGTGACATCTCGATCTACGAGCAGTACTTC. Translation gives CASSVGSDISIYEQYF.

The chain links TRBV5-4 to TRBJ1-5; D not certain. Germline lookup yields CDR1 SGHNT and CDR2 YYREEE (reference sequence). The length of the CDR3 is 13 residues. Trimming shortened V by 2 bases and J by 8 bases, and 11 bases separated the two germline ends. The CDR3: CASSLGPMEPQHF. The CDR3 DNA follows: TGTGCCAGCAGCTTAGGGCCCATGGAGCCCCAGCATTTT.

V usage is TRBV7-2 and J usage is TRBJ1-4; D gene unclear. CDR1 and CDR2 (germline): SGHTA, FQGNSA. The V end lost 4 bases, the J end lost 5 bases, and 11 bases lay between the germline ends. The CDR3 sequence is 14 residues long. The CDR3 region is CASSSGPANEKLFF. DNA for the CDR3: TGTGCCAGCAGCTCCGGGCCCGCCAATGAAAAACTGTTTTTT.

For the CDR3, the DNA is TGTGCCAGCAGTTTGTACGGGGCAGATACGCAGTATTTT. Protein product: CASSLYGADTQYF. The chain combines TRBV12-3 or TRBV12-4 with TRBJ2-3; the D gene is possibly TRBD2 (5 bases). This CDR3 comprises 13 residues. The germline V and J ends were trimmed by 3 bases and 4 bases, with 8 bases remaining between them.

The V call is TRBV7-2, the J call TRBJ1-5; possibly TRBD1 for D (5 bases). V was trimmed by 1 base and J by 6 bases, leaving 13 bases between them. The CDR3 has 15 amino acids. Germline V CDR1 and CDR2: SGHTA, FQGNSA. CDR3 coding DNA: TGTGCCAGCAGCTTAGGGCGGTGGGGGAGTCAGCCCCAGCATTTT. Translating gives CASSLGRWGSQPQHF.

In DNA form, the CDR3 reads TGTGCCAGCAGTGCCCACACAGGGGCTCCCACAGATACGCAGTATTTT. It translates to CASSAHTGAPTDTQYF. The J gene is TRBJ2-3, the V gene TRBV2, with 7 bases lining up with TRBD1. The ends lost 4 bases at V and 2 bases at J; junction bases unmatched: 9. The CDR3 consists of 16 residues. Germline V gene data show CDR1 as SNHLY and CDR2 as FYNNEI. Looking up the rest from reference TRBV2 and TRBJ2-3 gives the full variable domain: EPEVTQTPSHQVTQMGQEVILRCVPISNHLYFYWYRQILGQKVEFLVSFYNNEISEKSEIFDDQFSVERPDGSNFTLKIRSTKLEDSAMYFCASSAHTGAPTDTQYFGPGTRLTVL.